The sequence of this T cell receptor beta chain was determined in a study of cytomegalovirus exposure and HLA in healthy donors. The CDR3 is 15 residues long. The germline CDR1 and CDR2 sequences are MDHEN and SYDVKM. Trimming took 8 bases from V and 4 from J; bases not matched to a gene: 9. Comment on this clone: What it binds is unknown.

Primers: 60 Vbeta forward and 13 Jbeta reverse. Assay: immunoSEQ multiplex PCR; the TCRdb copy retains only in-frame clones and omits some. The table shows about 150,000 clones, with 80% occurring only once. Study conclusions and caveats: A few chains tied to CMV proved CMV antigen-specific in vitro. The study recorded about 150 TCR beta chains that were cytomegalovirus-associated.

The genes are TRBV28 and TRBJ2-2; TRBD1 matches 8 bases. This sequence was found in a man aged 25-40 years in good health and CMV-seropositive. The sample comprised PBMCs. CDR3 sequence reads: CASGSQGAGTGELFF. CDR3 nucleotide sequence: TGTGCCAGCGGATCTCAGGGGGCCGGCACCGGGGAGCTGTTTTTT.